The 21 T cell receptor beta chains presented below share a single source sample, sequenced in a study of blood T cell repertoires in COVID-19. TCRdb keeps only in-frame clones here, not all; method: immunoSEQ multiplex PCR. The sample shows about 230,000 clones, around 84% of them seen only once. What was sequenced was peripheral blood. The source of these receptors is a man aged 35-49 years with acute or convalescent COVID-19.

V is TRBV5-6 and J is TRBJ1-1; TRBD1 might be the D (5 bases). Germline CDR1 and CDR2: SGHDT and YYEEEE. Trimming stripped 6 bases from V and 5 bases from J, with 14 bases between. The CDR3 extends over 13 amino acids. Written as DNA, the CDR3 is TGTGCCAGCAACGGCGGGGGTCGGACTGAAGCTTTCTTT. The encoded protein is CASNGGGRTEAFF.

This chain joins TRBV3-1 (or the pseudogene TRBV3-2) and TRBJ2-7, with 12 bases that match TRBD1. V was clipped by 5 bases and J by 5 bases; unmatched bases: 13. Germline V gives CDR1 LGHDT, CDR2 YNNKEL (reference sequence). This CDR3 spans 17 amino acids. CDR3 amino acids: CASSSHQTGTGGNEQYF. CDR3 nucleotide sequence: TGTGCCAGCAGCTCACATCAGACCGGGACAGGGGGCAACGAGCAGTACTTC.

The V gene is TRBV2, the J gene TRBJ1-2, with D tentatively TRBD1 (6 bases). Germline CDR1 is SNHLY and CDR2 is FYNNEI. The CDR3 extends over 14 amino acids. V lost 6 bases to trimming and J lost 5 bases, with 16 bases between them. Here the CDR3 DNA reads TGTGCCAGCAGGGGGAGGGACACCCTATATGGCTACACCTTC. Translation: CASRGRDTLYGYTF. Drawing the rest from reference TRBV2 and TRBJ1-2, the complete variable domain is EPEVTQTPSHQVTQMGQEVILRCVPISNHLYFYWYRQILGQKVEFLVSFYNNEISEKSEIFDDQFSVERPDGSNFTLKIRSTKLEDSAMYFCASRGRDTLYGYTFGSGTRLTVV.

The chain links TRBV11-3 to TRBJ1-3; 8 positions agree with TRBD1. Germline V lookup: CDR1 SGHNT, CDR2 YENEEA. The CDR3 spans 15 residues. Trimming cost V 6 bases and J 3 bases; bases outside gene matches: 7. The CDR3 DNA follows: TGTGCCAGCAGTATGACAGGGGTACTTGGAAACACCATATATTTT. Its protein is CASSMTGVLGNTIYF. Complete variable domain (other parts from reference TRBV11-3 and TRBJ1-3): EAGVVQSPRYKIIEKKQPVAFWCNPISGHNTLYWYLQNLGQGPELLIRYENEEAVDDSQLPKDRFSAERLKGVDSTLKIQPAELGDSAVYLCASSMTGVLGNTIYFGEGSWLTVV.

V usage is TRBV2 and J usage is TRBJ2-7, with D unresolved. The CDR3 totals 13 residues. Trimming pared 4 bases from V and 0 bases from J, leaving 7 bases between. Germline V gene sequence: CDR1 SNHLY, CDR2 FYNNEI. The CDR3 DNA follows: TGTGCCAGCAGTGTTAAGAGCTCCTACGAGCAGTACTTC. Its protein is CASSVKSSYEQYF.

The CDR3 DNA reads as TGTGCCAGCAGCTTAGCCGTGCAGGCTTATGAAGCTTTCTTT. Encoded protein: CASSLAVQAYEAFF. This rearrangement joins TRBV7-2 to TRBJ1-1; D gene unclear. This CDR3 has 14 amino acids. Trimming removed 0 bases at V and 7 bases at J, with 12 bases between. Germline CDR1 reads SGHTA; CDR2 reads FQGNSA.

The V call is TRBV12-3 or TRBV12-4, the J call TRBJ1-5, with 7 bases lining up with TRBD1. The V segment lost 4 bases and the J segment 4 bases; nucleotides outside the gene matches: 1. The CDR3 has 13 amino acids. This CDR3 reads CASSWDSNQPQHF. DNA of the CDR3: TGTGCCAGCAGTTGGGACAGTAATCAGCCCCAGCATTTT.

The chain links TRBV9 to TRBJ2-7; the D gene is possibly TRBD2 (5 bases). Germline CDR1 is SGDLS and CDR2 is YYNGEE. CDR3 length: 14 amino acids. Trimming pared 2 bases from V and 3 bases from J, leaving 12 bases between. Here the CDR3 reads CASSVGEGYYEQYF. In DNA form, the CDR3 reads TGTGCCAGCAGCGTGGGCGAGGGCTACTACGAGCAGTACTTC.

This clone has just a few counts. The chain has TRBV7-6 and TRBJ1-5, with a weak D call TRBD1 (5 bases). This CDR3 is built from 15 residues. V was pared by 1 base and J by 0 bases, with 7 bases between. Germline V gene lookup returns CDR1 SGHVS and CDR2 FNYEAQ. The CDR3 nucleotides read TGTGCCAGCAGCTTAGGACAGATTAGCAATCAGCCCCAGCATTTT. This gives the protein CASSLGQISNQPQHF.

The V call is TRBV24-1, the J call TRBJ2-3; unclear D gene. V lost 1 base to trimming and J lost 6 bases, with 4 bases between them. CDR1 and CDR2 (germline): KGHDR, SFDVKD. The CDR3 spans 12 residues. The CDR3 DNA is TGTGCCACCAGTGATTTTCAGGATACGCAGTATTTT. Encoded protein: CATSDFQDTQYF.

The rearrangement links TRBV9 to TRBJ2-3; the match to TRBD2 covers 15 bases. CDR3 length equals 17 residues. In germline, CDR1 is SGDLS, CDR2 YYNGEE. Trimming at V came to 3 bases and at J to 6 bases, leaving 8 bases not matched to a gene. The CDR3 is CASSDGTSGGPGDTQYF. CDR3 in DNA: TGTGCCAGCAGCGATGGGACTAGCGGGGGGCCAGGGGATACGCAGTATTTT.

The rearrangement joins TRBV29-1 to TRBJ1-2, with 9 bases lining up with TRBD1. CDR1 and CDR2 (germline): SQVTM, ANQGSEA. The CDR3 covers 12 residues. Unmatched junction bases numbered 2, after V lost 3 bases and J lost 6 bases. In DNA, the CDR3 is TGCAGCGTTGAGGGACAGGGCCATGGCTACACCTTC. It codes for CSVEGQGHGYTF.

The chain uses TRBV2 and TRBJ2-1; maybe TRBD1 (5 bases). Trimming left V 7 bases short and J 4 bases short, with 11 bases between. Per the germline V gene, CDR1 is SNHLY and CDR2 is FYNNEI. CDR3 size: 13 residues. This chain's CDR3 is CASTVDSYNEQFF. CDR3 DNA sequence: TGTGCCAGCACGGTTGACAGTTACAATGAGCAGTTCTTC.

The rearrangement uses TRBV2 and TRBJ1-1; no definite D call. The CDR3 covers 13 residues. The V end lost 6 bases, the J end lost 4 bases, and 12 bases lay between the germline ends. Germline CDR1 and CDR2: SNHLY and FYNNEI. The CDR3 bases are TGTGCCAGCAGGCGGTTCGAGACCACTGAAGCTTTCTTT. It is translated as CASRRFETTEAFF.

The rearrangement uses TRBV11-3 and TRBJ2-1; 9 bases align to TRBD2. The V gene end was trimmed by 5 bases and the J gene end by 2 bases; junction bases not matched to a gene: 1. The CDR3 totals 14 residues. Germline loops: CDR1 SGHNT, CDR2 YENEEA. In DNA form, the CDR3 reads TGTGCCAGCAGCCCTAGCGGGACCTACAATGAGCAGTTCTTC. It specifies CASSPSGTYNEQFF.

The table lists this clone with a few counts. The genes are TRBV29-1 and TRBJ1-3, with unresolved D. Germline CDR1 reads SQVTM; CDR2 reads ANQGSEA. CDR3 length: 14 amino acids. Trimming left V 6 bases short and J 3 bases short, with 15 bases between. In DNA, the CDR3 is TGCAGCGTGGCCGAGGGAAAGGGTGGAAACACCATATATTTT. This gives the protein CSVAEGKGGNTIYF.

The V and J genes are TRBV3-1 (or the pseudogene TRBV3-2) and TRBJ1-1, with a tentative D call TRBD1 (5 bases). The V gene lost 0 bases and the J gene lost 1 base, with 9 bases spanning the gap. Germline V gene lookup returns CDR1 LGHDT and CDR2 YNNKEL (reference sequence). The CDR3 sequence is 15 residues long. The CDR3 DNA follows: TGTGCCAGCAGCCAAGATAATGGACAGAACACTGAAGCTTTCTTT. It yields the protein CASSQDNGQNTEAFF.

V usage is TRBV7-3 and J usage is TRBJ2-1, with 9 bases identical to TRBD1. J lost 1 base, V lost 6 bases, and 4 bases had no gene match. CDR1 is SGHTA, CDR2 FQGTGA, per germline. The CDR3 runs 15 residues. CDR3 in DNA: TGTGCCAGCAGTCTCGACAGGGGGTCCTACAATGAGCAGTTCTTC. As protein: CASSLDRGSYNEQFF.

V gene TRBV19 combines with J gene TRBJ1-5, with 7 bases lining up with TRBD1. Germline assignment: CDR1 LNHDA and CDR2 SQIVND (reference sequence). V shed 3 bases and J 7 bases; nucleotides not matched to a gene: 3. The CDR3 spans 13 residues. This CDR3 is CASSIDREQPQHF. DNA for the CDR3: TGTGCCAGTAGTATTGACAGGGAACAGCCCCAGCATTTT. The full variable domain, rest sourced from reference TRBV19 and TRBJ1-5, is DGGITQSPKYLFRKEGQNVTLSCEQNLNHDAMYWYRQDPGQGLRLIYYSQIVNDFQKGDIAEGYSVSREKKESFPLTVTSAQKNPTAFYLCASSIDREQPQHFGDGTRLSIL.

The chain links TRBV29-1 to TRBJ1-2; 7 bases are shared with TRBD1. Per germline, CDR1 SQVTM and CDR2 ANQGSEA. The junction had 8 bases not matched to a gene; V was cut back by 3 bases and J by 4 bases. The CDR3 runs 14 residues. This CDR3 is CSVELGDRAYGYTF. The CDR3 DNA is TGCAGCGTTGAGTTAGGAGACAGGGCCTATGGCTACACCTTC. The full variable domain, completed using reference TRBV29-1 and TRBJ1-2, is SAVISQKPSRDICQRGTSLTIQCQVDSQVTMMFWYRQQPGQSLTLIATANQGSEATYESGFVIDKFPISRPNLTFSTLTVSNMSPEDSSIYLCSVELGDRAYGYTFGSGTRLTVV.

The V call is TRBV5-5, the J call TRBJ1-2; 11 bases map to TRBD1. Germline lookup yields CDR1 SGHKS and CDR2 YYEKEE (reference sequence). The CDR3 runs to 16 residues. Germline trimming cut 4 bases from V and 6 bases from J; bases unmatched to any gene: 11. The CDR3 DNA is TGTGCCAGCAGCCCCCACCCTGGACAGGGGGCGGATGGCTACACCTTC. Amino acid sequence: CASSPHPGQGADGYTF.